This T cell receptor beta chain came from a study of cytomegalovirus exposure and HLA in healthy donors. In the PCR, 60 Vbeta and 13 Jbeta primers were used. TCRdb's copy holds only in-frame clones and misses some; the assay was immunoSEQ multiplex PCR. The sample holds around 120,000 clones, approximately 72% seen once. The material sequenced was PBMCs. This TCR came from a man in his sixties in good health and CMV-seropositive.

In nucleotides, the CDR3 is TGTGCCAGTAGTATAGAAGCAGGATTATCTGGAAACACCATATATTTT. This gives the protein CASSIEAGLSGNTIYF. J is TRBJ1-3 and V is TRBV19; D call uncertain. Between the trimmed V and J ends, which lost 0 bases and 1 base, there was a span of 10 bases. The CDR3 spans 16 residues. Germline CDR1 and CDR2: LNHDA and SQIVND (reference sequence).